The clone carrying this T cell receptor (beta chain) has a count of ten or more. MiXCR, run by TCRdb on the reads, gives a single entry per CDR3 protein. This sample carries approximately 130,000 distinct CDR3 sequences, 7% to 10% of them seen once, and the ten largest clones take about 9.5%. CDR1 and CDR2 (germline): SQVTM, ANQGSEA. V shed 7 bases and J shed 4 bases, with 19 bases lying between them. The CDR3 sequence is 14 residues long. This sample is part of a study of T cell repertoires in cytomegalovirus infection. The rearrangement links TRBV29-1 to TRBJ1-2, with D maybe TRBD1 (5 bases). Input material: PBMCs. This receptor was identified in a human donor in good health (CMV status not recorded). Some clones in this sample may be carry-over from other donors' samples. DNA of the CDR3: TGCAGCGACCTCCCGGTGGGGGTAGGCTATGGCTACACCTTC. Its translation is CSDLPVGVGYGYTF.